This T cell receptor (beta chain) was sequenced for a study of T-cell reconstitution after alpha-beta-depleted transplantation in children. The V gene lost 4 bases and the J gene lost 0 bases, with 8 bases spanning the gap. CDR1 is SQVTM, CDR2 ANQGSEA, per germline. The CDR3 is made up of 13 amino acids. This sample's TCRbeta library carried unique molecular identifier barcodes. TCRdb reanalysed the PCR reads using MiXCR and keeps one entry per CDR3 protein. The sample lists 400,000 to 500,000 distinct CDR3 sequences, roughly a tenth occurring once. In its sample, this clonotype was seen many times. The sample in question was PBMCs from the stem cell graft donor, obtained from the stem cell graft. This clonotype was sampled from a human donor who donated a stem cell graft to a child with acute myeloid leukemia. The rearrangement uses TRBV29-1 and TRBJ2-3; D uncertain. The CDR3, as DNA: TGCAGCGTTGCCCAAAGCAGCACAGATACGCAGTATTTT. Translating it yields CSVAQSSTDTQYF.